This is a list of T cell receptor beta chains from one sample in a study of blood T cell repertoires in COVID-19. Generated by immunoSEQ multiplex PCR, the TCRdb table keeps only in-frame clones and is missing some. This sample yields under 350,000 clones, of which around 90% are seen a single time; 2% to 3% belongs to the top ten. Sequenced: PBMCs or T cells enriched from blood (not recorded which). These receptor sequences come from a man aged 55 to 70 who had recovered from COVID-19. Each CDR3 is given with its conserved first and last residue. Fields, in order: V gene, D gene, clone size, J gene, CDR3 DNA, CDR3 protein. The D gene is left open where the match is weak. Expanded clones get a size class; other rows say once, few or many, or leave the size out.

V: TRBV4-1
D: TRBD2
size: -
J: TRBJ2-2
DNA: TGCGCCAGCAGCCAAGAAGCGGGGCTTTCAGGGGAGCTGTTTTTT
CDR3: CASSQEAGLSGELFF

V: TRBV18
D: -
size: -
J: TRBJ2-7
DNA: TGTGCCAGCTCCCCCGGCAGGGGAGAGCAGTACTTC
CDR3: CASSPGRGEQYF

V: TRBV3-1/TRBV3-2
D: -
size: once
J: TRBJ2-7
DNA: TGTGCCAGCAGCCAGGCTACCGGGAGTAACTACGAGCAGTACTTC
CDR3: CASSQATGSNYEQYF

V: TRBV11-2
D: -
size: -
J: TRBJ2-5
DNA: TGTGCCAGCAGCATGGACAGCCTAAGGGAGACCCAGTACTTC
CDR3: CASSMDSLRETQYF

V: TRBV7-9
D: -
size: once
J: TRBJ2-5
DNA: TGTGCCAGCAGCTGGACCGATACAGGGCACTTC
CDR3: CASSWTDTGHF

V: TRBV5-6
D: TRBD1
size: -
J: TRBJ2-6
DNA: TGTGCCAGCAGTCCGACGGGACAGGGATCGTTGGGGGCCAACGTCCTGACTTTC
CDR3: CASSPTGQGSLGANVLTF

V: TRBV28
D: TRBD1
size: -
J: TRBJ1-5
DNA: TGTGCCAGCAGTACAGGGGGCGTAGGGCAGCCCCAGCATTTT
CDR3: CASSTGGVGQPQHF

V: TRBV7-6
D: TRBD2
size: -
J: TRBJ2-3
DNA: TGTGCCAGCAGCTTAGGTCTAGCGGGAGGGATCACAGATACGCAGTATTTT
CDR3: CASSLGLAGGITDTQYF

V: TRBV27
D: TRBD2
size: -
J: TRBJ2-3
DNA: TGTGCCAGCAGTTTATCACTTCCGGGAGGCCGCACAGATACGCAGTATTTT
CDR3: CASSLSLPGGRTDTQYF

V: TRBV7-8
D: -
size: -
J: TRBJ1-1
DNA: TGTGCCAGCAGCTTAGAATATTCGCGCACTGAAGCTTTCTTT
CDR3: CASSLEYSRTEAFF

V: TRBV15
D: TRBD1
size: -
J: TRBJ1-4
DNA: TGTGCCACCGGGAACACCCGACAGGGGCCAAATGAAAAACTGTTTTTT
CDR3: CATGNTRQGPNEKLFF

V: TRBV7-9
D: TRBD2
size: -
J: TRBJ2-1
DNA: TGTGCCAGCAGCTTAGAGGCGGGGGGTTTGTATGAGCAGTTCTTC
CDR3: CASSLEAGGLYEQFF

V: TRBV27
D: -
size: -
J: TRBJ1-3
DNA: TGTGCCAGCAGTCCACGGACAGCGATTGGCACCATATATTTT
CDR3: CASSPRTAIGTIYF

V: TRBV7-2
D: -
size: once
J: TRBJ2-7
DNA: TGTGCCAGCAGCTTAGCAGGGGAATATGGCGAGCAGTACTTC
CDR3: CASSLAGEYGEQYF

V: TRBV3-1/TRBV3-2
D: -
size: -
J: TRBJ2-7
DNA: TGTGCCAGCAGCCCCGTGTTTCGGAGCTCCTACGAGCAGTACTTC
CDR3: CASSPVFRSSYEQYF

V: TRBV7-2
D: TRBD1
size: -
J: TRBJ1-5
DNA: TGTGCCAGCAGCTCCCAACCGACAGGGGGCAATCAGCCCCAGCATTTT
CDR3: CASSSQPTGGNQPQHF

V: TRBV20-1
D: -
size: -
J: TRBJ1-2
DNA: TGCAGTGCTAGTAGGGGCCTATCTAACTATGGCTACACCTTC
CDR3: CSASRGLSNYGYTF

V: TRBV28
D: -
size: few
J: TRBJ1-2
DNA: TGTGCCAGCAGTTTATTCGACTATGGCTACACCTTC
CDR3: CASSLFDYGYTF

V: TRBV5-1
D: TRBD1
size: few
J: TRBJ2-2
DNA: TGCGCCAGCAGCCCGGGACAGGGACGAGATACCGGGGAGCTGTTTTTT
CDR3: CASSPGQGRDTGELFF

V: TRBV11-1
D: TRBD1
size: -
J: TRBJ1-1
DNA: TGTGCCAGCAGCCTCGGACAGGGGTCCACTGAAGCTTTCTTT
CDR3: CASSLGQGSTEAFF

V: TRBV29-1
D: -
size: -
J: TRBJ2-7
DNA: TGCAGCGTTCAGCAGGGATACGAGCAGTACTTC
CDR3: CSVQQGYEQYF

V: TRBV5-1
D: -
size: once
J: TRBJ2-7
DNA: TGCGCCAGCAGCTTGGGTCTTAGCAGATCGAGCTCCTACGAGCAGTACTTC
CDR3: CASSLGLSRSSSYEQYF

V: TRBV19
D: -
size: -
J: TRBJ2-3
DNA: TGTGCCAGTAGTATTATCGACAGCTCTAGCACAGATACGCAGTATTTT
CDR3: CASSIIDSSSTDTQYF

V: TRBV7-3
D: -
size: -
J: TRBJ1-1
DNA: TGTGCCAGCAGCTCCCGGGGGGGCACTGAAGCTTTCTTT
CDR3: CASSSRGGTEAFF

V: TRBV19
D: TRBD1
size: -
J: TRBJ2-5
DNA: TGTGCCAGCCGGGACAGGGGGATCGAGACCCAGTACTTC
CDR3: CASRDRGIETQYF

V: TRBV4-1
D: -
size: once
J: TRBJ1-6
DNA: TGCGCCAGCAGCCAAGGGGAGGCAATTGGGAGGTTTTCACCCCTCCACTTT
CDR3: CASSQGEAIGRFSPLHF

V: TRBV5-4
D: TRBD1
size: -
J: TRBJ1-2
DNA: TGTGCCAGCAGCTTGGGACAGGGGGCCGAGAACTATGGCTACACCTTC
CDR3: CASSLGQGAENYGYTF

V: TRBV30
D: TRBD2
size: -
J: TRBJ2-3
DNA: TGTGCCTGGAGGGGAAAGGGAGGGCAGAGAGATACGCAGTATTTT
CDR3: CAWRGKGGQRDTQYF

V: TRBV27
D: -
size: -
J: TRBJ2-1
DNA: TGTGCCAGCAGTGTTTTATCCTCCTACAATGAGCAGTTCTTC
CDR3: CASSVLSSYNEQFF

V: TRBV7-3
D: TRBD2
size: -
J: TRBJ2-7
DNA: TGTGCCAGCAGGGTAAGCGGGGAGATCGGAGAGCAGTACTTC
CDR3: CASRVSGEIGEQYF

V: TRBV4-1
D: TRBD1
size: -
J: TRBJ1-2
DNA: TGCGCCAGCAGCAACGGACAGGGGTCGGTGTATGGCTACACCTTC
CDR3: CASSNGQGSVYGYTF

V: TRBV19
D: TRBD1
size: -
J: TRBJ1-6
DNA: TGTGCCAGTAGTACCGGGGACAGGGTCAATTCACCCCTCCACTTT
CDR3: CASSTGDRVNSPLHF

V: TRBV18
D: -
size: -
J: TRBJ2-5
DNA: TGTGCCAGCTCACCAAAGGGGGAGACCCAGTACTTC
CDR3: CASSPKGETQYF

V: TRBV5-1
D: -
size: -
J: TRBJ2-5
DNA: TGCGCCAGCAGCTTGGTATGGCGGGAAGCGGGAGAGACCCAGTACTTC
CDR3: CASSLVWREAGETQYF

V: TRBV29-1
D: TRBD2
size: -
J: TRBJ2-1
DNA: TGCAGCGTTGATTTAAAGGCCTCCGGGACTAGATTTTTCAATGAGCAGTTCTTC
CDR3: CSVDLKASGTRFFNEQFF

V: TRBV20-1
D: -
size: -
J: TRBJ1-2
DNA: TGCAGTGCCGGTCATATTGGCTACACCTTC
CDR3: CSAGHIGYTF

V: TRBV4-3
D: TRBD2
size: -
J: TRBJ2-3
DNA: TGCGCCAGCAGCCCTAGCGGGGGGGCCGCGGATACGCAGTATTTT
CDR3: CASSPSGGAADTQYF

V: TRBV6-5
D: -
size: -
J: TRBJ1-1
DNA: TGTGCCAGCAGGCAGGGGAACACTGAAGCTTTCTTT
CDR3: CASRQGNTEAFF

V: TRBV7-9
D: TRBD2
size: -
J: TRBJ2-3
DNA: TGTGCCAGCAGCCCGTGGACTAGCGGGACCACAGATACGCAGTATTTT
CDR3: CASSPWTSGTTDTQYF

V: TRBV19
D: TRBD1
size: -
J: TRBJ1-1
DNA: TGTGCCAGTAGTGCAACCTACGACAGGGGACGCATGAACACTGAAGCTTTCTTT
CDR3: CASSATYDRGRMNTEAFF

V: TRBV18
D: -
size: -
J: TRBJ2-1
DNA: TGTGCCAGCTCACCCCAGGCCAGCTCCTACAATGAGCAGTTCTTC
CDR3: CASSPQASSYNEQFF

V: TRBV6-2/TRBV6-3
D: -
size: -
J: TRBJ2-1
DNA: TGTGCCAGCAGTTACGAAACGCGGAAGCAGTTCTTC
CDR3: CASSYETRKQFF

V: TRBV5-1
D: TRBD1
size: -
J: TRBJ1-6
DNA: TGCGCCAGCCGGATCAGGACAGGGGCAGACTCACCCCTCCACTTT
CDR3: CASRIRTGADSPLHF

V: TRBV30
D: -
size: -
J: TRBJ2-7
DNA: TGTGCCTGGGGGATGCCCTCTACGAAGCAGTACTTC
CDR3: CAWGMPSTKQYF